This entry concerns a single T cell receptor beta chain. The data stem from a study of blood T cell repertoires in COVID-19. Study information: Samples taken during acute and convalescent COVID-19 were collected in the United States, Italy and Spain. T cells, B-cell-depleted T cells, or PBMCs supplied cDNA or gDNA.

Original methodology: By means of reference gene primer amplification, nucleated cell counts were estimated. Sequenced by immunoSEQ multiplex PCR; TCRdb stores in-frame clones only, minus some. D and trimming come from the DNA, and the V and J calls and clone size come from that table. Of 40,000 or so clones listed, around 87% are singletons. The V end was cut by 1 base, the J end by 9 bases, with 10 bases between. Germline V gene data show CDR1 as KGHSH and CDR2 as LQKENI. CDR3 length: 13 amino acids. The clonotype was recovered from a man aged 50 to 59 with active COVID-19. The V and J genes are TRBV18 and TRBJ2-1, with TRBD1 as a possible D gene (6 bases). The source material was peripheral blood. The CDR3 DNA sequence: TGTGCCAGCTCACCACTGCAGGGGACTGAGCAGTTCTTC. Translating it yields CASSPLQGTEQFF.